The rows below give T cell receptor beta chains drawn from one sample of a study of cytomegalovirus exposure and HLA in healthy donors. Assay used: immunoSEQ multiplex PCR; TCRdb lists only in-frame clones, some missing. In the table there are over 150,000 clones, 68% of which are singletons. The sequenced material came from PBMCs. All receptors derive from a woman in her forties in good health and CMV-seropositive. Both conserved end residues are trimmed from each CDR3. Not all rows give a size; the values are once, few, many and, for expanded clones, a class.

J gene | clone size | V gene | CDR3 protein
TRBJ2-7 | . | TRBV10-3 | AISAGTSGYEQY
TRBJ2-7 | few | TRBV27 | ASSFGTGGGEQY
TRBJ2-3 | . | TRBV1 | TSSQDSLAGGKDTQY
TRBJ1-4 | . | TRBV19 | ACSDSSATNEKLF
TRBJ2-7 | few | TRBV7-7 | ASSLGVGGDEQY
TRBJ2-3 | . | TRBV29-1 | SVKGQWQSSQY
TRBJ2-7 | few | TRBV4-3 | ASSQDRQGWYEQY
TRBJ1-5 | . | TRBV29-1 | SVSTGMVNQPQH
. | . | TRBV6-5 | ASIPGQHHEQY
TRBJ1-1 | . | TRBV9 | ASSAPDRDAF
TRBJ1-3 | . | TRBV5-1 | ASSPLANAGSGNTIY
TRBJ1-1 | . | TRBV5-1 | ASSVMGQLNTEAF
TRBJ1-2 | . | TRBV6-5 | ASSSGQGVGYGYT
TRBJ1-5 | . | TRBV6-5 | ASSDTGGGQPQN
TRBJ1-2 | . | TRBV2 | ASRTGGPGYP
TRBJ1-2 | . | TRBV7-2 | ASSFSGNYGYT
TRBJ1-6 | . | TRBV7-2 | ASSFRTLGSPLH
TRBJ2-1 | . | TRBV6-5 | ASKGRHNNEQF
TRBJ2-1 | . | TRBV19 | ASTKVAGGGNEQF
TRBJ2-7 | . | TRBV27 | ASSNLGSGMGYEQY
TRBJ2-6 | . | TRBV7-9 | ASSLRSGSSGANVLT
TRBJ2-3 | few | TRBV5-1 | ASKLAAFTDTQY
TRBJ2-7 | . | TRBV28 | ASSLPTGNEQY
TRBJ1-2 | few | TRBV29-1 | SVKSPGQDVGGYT
TRBJ1-5 | . | TRBV28 | ASSTAGTGEIQPQH
TRBJ2-7 | . | TRBV2 | ASSEGWTSSYEQY
TRBJ2-5 | . | TRBV9 | ASTRDGGTQETQY
TRBJ2-7 | . | TRBV6-5 | ASRDRGLYEQY
TRBJ2-1 | . | TRBV10-3 | AISAGTSGRAYNEQF
TRBJ1-6 | few | TRBV18 | ASSPGQTNSPLH
TRBJ2-7 | . | TRBV27 | ASSRRGRYYYEQY
TRBJ1-5 | . | TRBV21-1 | ASSLGPLGNQPQH
TRBJ2-1 | once | TRBV7-2 | ASSLLGGGGPYNEQF
TRBJ2-3 | . | TRBV11-2 | ASLSSHLKDTQY
TRBJ2-3 | . | TRBV6-1 | ASTADSTDTQY
TRBJ2-5 | . | TRBV5-4 | ASSLEGLAGASQETQY
TRBJ1-2 | once | TRBV6-5 | ASEGTDFNYGYT
TRBJ1-1 | . | TRBV28 | ASSPFRDTEAF
TRBJ2-1 | . | TRBV27 | ASSSFIAGLSYNEQF
TRBJ1-4 | . | TRBV9 | ASSPEGDREKLF
TRBJ2-3 | . | TRBV10-3 | AISDRVETGPAYYTDTQY
TRBJ2-5 | . | TRBV19 | ASSSSMQETQY